This T cell receptor (beta chain) originates from a study of T cells in Graves' hyperthyroidism and ophthalmopathy. Exclusion of a patient resulted from uncontrolled infection, other autoimmune disease, pregnancy or lactation. Diagnostic decisions used clinical symptoms, serum thyroxine and TRAb, thyroid ultrasound and orbital computed tomography. Trimming cost V 3 bases and J 6 bases; bases outside gene matches: 10. The CDR3 is 18 amino acids. In germline, CDR1 is SGHRS, CDR2 YFSETQ. Many counts were recorded for this clonotype. The antigen is not known. Study findings and constraints: Ophthalmopathy stood apart from stable hyperthyroidism in a 13 V-J model. Expanded thyroid clonotypes (above 0.001) were mostly also found in blood.

Amplification of TCR beta CDR3 regions used RNA as the template. Primed by the HTBI set, a first-round RT-PCR was run on the TCR CDR3. From the multiplex PCR reads, TCRdb called clonotypes with MiXCR, one entry per CDR3 protein. The sample lists hundreds of thousands of distinct CDR3 sequences, 15% to 17% occurring once. This rearrangement joins TRBV5-1 to TRBJ2-1; 15 positions agree with TRBD2. The source material was blood. The receptor's source is a woman aged 18-29 years with Graves' hyperthyroidism. The CDR3 nucleotides read TGCGCCAGCAGCTCCGGACTAGCGGGGGGGTTCCCGGCCAATGAGCAGTTCTTC. The encoded protein is CASSSGLAGGFPANEQFF.